This entry lists 21 T cell receptor beta chains sequenced from one sample in a study of OX40 agonist ivuxolimab in advanced cancers. The protocol was immunoSEQ multiplex PCR, while the TCRdb copy is restricted to in-frame clones and leaves out a portion. The sample lists nearly 70,000 clones, roughly 89% seen once, with roughly 8.2% in the top ten. The sample in question was CD4+ or CD8+ T cells sorted from blood, obtained in a trial of the OX40 agonist ivuxolimab. These receptors all come from an adult with an advanced solid tumor such as melanoma, head and neck, liver or kidney cancer.

The CDR3 protein is CASLKGREVTGELFF. The CDR3 DNA sequence: TGTGCCAGTCTTAAGGGGAGGGAGGTCACCGGGGAGCTGTTTTTT. This sequence joins TRBV19 and TRBJ2-2; 7 bases are shared with TRBD2. Germline V lookup: CDR1 LNHDA, CDR2 SQIVND (reference sequence). This CDR3 spans 15 amino acids. V gave up 8 bases and J gave up 4 bases; unmatched junction bases: 10.

The J gene is TRBJ2-4, the V gene TRBV5-5; 8 bases are shared with TRBD1. The germline CDR1 and CDR2 sequences are SGHKS and YYEKEE (reference sequence). Germline trimming cut 3 bases from V and 6 bases from J; bases unmatched to any gene: 8. This CDR3 region has 15 residues. The CDR3 spells CASSSWTGPINIQYF. The CDR3 nucleotides are TGTGCCAGCAGCTCCTGGACAGGGCCGATAAACATTCAGTACTTC.

The gene calls are TRBV19 and TRBJ1-5; possible D gene TRBD1, 5 bases. The germline V gene encodes CDR1 LNHDA and CDR2 SQIVND (reference sequence). Trimming removed 5 bases from V and 0 bases from J, with 17 bases in between. CDR3 size: 17 residues. The CDR3 protein is CASSSVLRANSNQPQHF. For the CDR3, the DNA is TGTGCCAGTAGTTCGGTCCTCAGGGCCAATAGCAATCAGCCCCAGCATTTT.

This chain links TRBV28 with TRBJ1-1; the D is unclear. Germline CDR1 reads MDHEN; CDR2 reads SYDVKM. The V gene lost 8 bases and the J gene lost 1 base, with 20 bases spanning the gap. The CDR3 is made up of 16 amino acids. The CDR3 sequence is CASPPSGRAGNTEAFF. The DNA of the CDR3 is TGTGCCAGCCCCCCTTCGGGAAGGGCGGGGAACACTGAAGCTTTCTTT. The full variable domain, with the rest looked up from reference TRBV28 and TRBJ1-1, is DVKVTQSSRYLVKRTGEKVFLECVQDMDHENMFWYRQDPGLGLRLIYFSYDVKMKEKGDIPEGYSVSREKKERFSLILESASTNQTSMYLCASPPSGRAGNTEAFFGQGTRLTVV.

The CDR3 bases are TGTGCCAGCAGCAGTCTGCGGGACCCAAGAGACTATGGCTACACCTTC. It translates to CASSSLRDPRDYGYTF. This sequence joins TRBV21-1 and TRBJ1-2. TRBV21-1 is a pseudogene locus. The CDR3 totals 16 residues.

The chain recombines TRBV23-1 with TRBJ2-5; D not certain. TRBV23-1 is sorted into the ORF group, with uncertain function. V lost 2 bases to trimming and J lost 13 bases, with 11 bases between them. The CDR3 is 11 residues long. CDR3 region: CASSQKGLGYF. CDR3 DNA: TGCGCCAGCAGTCAAAAAGGCCTGGGGTACTTC.

V usage is TRBV9 and J usage is TRBJ2-5; a possible D gene is TRBD2 (6 bases). Between the trimmed V and J ends, which lost 0 bases and 4 bases, there was a span of 16 bases. CDR1 and CDR2 from the germline V gene are SGDLS and YYNGEE. The CDR3 is 16 amino acids. CDR3: CASSVGLALSRETQYF. DNA of the CDR3: TGTGCCAGCAGCGTAGGTCTAGCGTTAAGTAGAGAGACCCAGTACTTC.

This chain uses TRBV5-1 with TRBJ2-2, with D tentatively TRBD2 (5 bases). The CDR3 contains 14 residues. The germline V gene encodes CDR1 SGHRS and CDR2 YFSETQ. Deletions cut 7 bases from V and 2 bases from J, with 12 bases between. In DNA form, the CDR3 reads TGCGCCAGCGAGGCATCGGGAAACACCGGGGAGCTGTTTTTT. It specifies CASEASGNTGELFF.

The gene calls are TRBV12-5 and TRBJ1-4; perhaps TRBD1 as D (6 bases). CDR1 is LGHNT, CDR2 FRNRAP, per germline. The CDR3 has 14 residues. The V end lost 6 bases, the J end lost 8 bases, and 16 bases lay between the germline ends. The CDR3 sequence is CASGFGGAREKLFF. The CDR3 DNA reads TGTGCTAGTGGCTTCGGGGGGGCAAGGGAAAAACTGTTTTTT.

The V gene is TRBV6-1, the J gene TRBJ2-5; TRBD1 aligns across 8 bases. With 3 bases clipped from V and 5 bases from J, the junction kept 8 bases outside the gene matches. There are 15 residues in the CDR3. CDR1 MNHNS and CDR2 SASEGT come from the germline V gene. The CDR3 nucleotides are TGTGCCAGCAGTGACATACAGGGGGGTAGGGAGACCCAGTACTTC. It encodes CASSDIQGGRETQYF.

The genes are TRBV6-1 and TRBJ2-1; D possibly corresponds to TRBD1 (6 bases). From germline, CDR1 is MNHNS and CDR2 SASEGT. Trimming took 1 base from V and 4 from J, leaving 11 bases between them. The CDR3 extends over 15 amino acids. The CDR3 protein is CASSEGTVRYNEQFF. The CDR3 nucleotides read TGTGCCAGCAGTGAAGGGACAGTGCGGTACAATGAGCAGTTCTTC.

This clone was counted only a few times. The V call is TRBV7-3, the J call TRBJ1-1; D gene ambiguous. The length of the CDR3 is 13 residues. Between the trimmed V and J ends, which lost 3 bases and 1 base, there was a span of 6 bases. Germline V gene lookup returns CDR1 SGHTA and CDR2 FQGTGA. The CDR3 is CASSFQQNTEAFF. Written as DNA, the CDR3 is TGTGCCAGCAGCTTCCAGCAGAACACTGAAGCTTTCTTT.

The V gene is TRBV7-8, the J gene TRBJ2-4, with a tentative D call TRBD2 (6 bases). V was clipped by 1 base and J by 0 bases, with 16 bases between them. The CDR3 runs to 18 residues. The germline V gene encodes CDR1 SGHVS and CDR2 FQNEAQ. The CDR3 reads CASSLEAGTGGAKNIQYF. As DNA, the CDR3 is TGTGCCAGCAGCTTAGAGGCGGGCACCGGGGGAGCCAAAAACATTCAGTACTTC.

This chain links TRBV28 with TRBJ1-5; 9 bases align to TRBD1. V trimming: 3 bases; J trimming: 5 bases; junction bases outside the gene matches: 5. The germline V gene encodes CDR1 MDHEN and CDR2 SYDVKM. The CDR3 runs 15 residues. CDR3: CASSFGQGTYQPQHF. The CDR3 bases are TGTGCCAGCAGTTTTGGACAGGGGACTTATCAGCCCCAGCATTTT.

The chain is built from TRBV9 and TRBJ2-3; tentative D call: TRBD2 (5 bases). CDR3 length: 16 amino acids. Germline values: CDR1 SGDLS, CDR2 YYNGEE. V lost 3 bases and J 0 bases, leaving 14 bases between the germline ends. This chain's CDR3 is CASSGGPRGSTDTQYF. CDR3 bases: TGTGCCAGCAGCGGAGGTCCCCGGGGAAGCACAGATACGCAGTATTTT.

This chain uses TRBV11-2 with TRBJ2-5; 9 bases match TRBD2. The V segment lost 1 base and the J segment 2 bases; nucleotides outside the gene matches: 5. CDR1 and CDR2 (germline): SGHAT, FQNNGV. This CDR3 has 16 amino acids. The CDR3 sequence is CASSLGGLAGQETQYF. In DNA, the CDR3 is TGTGCCAGCAGCTTAGGGGGGCTAGCGGGGCAAGAGACCCAGTACTTC.

V is TRBV7-2 and J is TRBJ2-5; D uncertain. CDR1 and CDR2 (germline): SGHTA, FQGNSA. CDR3 length equals 15 residues. Trimming removed 1 base from V and 4 bases from J, with 13 bases in between. The CDR3 region has the DNA TGTGCCAGCAGCTTAGGAGGCAGGATGGTAGAGACCCAGTACTTC. Its protein product is CASSLGGRMVETQYF. Filled out from reference TRBV7-2 and TRBJ2-5, the complete variable domain reads GAGVSQSPSNKVTEKGKDVELRCDPISGHTALYWYRQSLGQGLEFLIYFQGNSAPDKSGLPSDRFSAERTGGSVSTLTIQRTQQEDSAVYLCASSLGGRMVETQYFGPGTRLLVL.

CDR3: CASSSYRGWAEAFF. The CDR3 DNA follows: TGTGCCAGCAGCTCTTACAGGGGATGGGCTGAAGCTTTCTTT. The J gene is TRBJ1-1, the V gene TRBV5-8; the match to TRBD1 covers 7 bases. The CDR3 is 14 residues long. Trimming took 3 bases from V and 6 from J; bases not matched to a gene: 8. Per the germline V gene, CDR1 is SGHTS and CDR2 is YDEGEE.

The V and J genes are TRBV29-1 and TRBJ2-5; 7 positions agree with TRBD2. V shed 6 bases and J 2 bases; nucleotides not matched to a gene: 6. CDR3 length: 13 residues. Germline assignment: CDR1 SQVTM and CDR2 ANQGSEA. CDR3 in DNA: TGCAGCGTCCGAGGGAGGGTTCAAGAGACCCAGTACTTC. Translation: CSVRGRVQETQYF.

The rearrangement uses TRBV11-2 and TRBJ2-7, with D uncertain. Germline lookup yields CDR1 SGHAT and CDR2 FQNNGV. This CDR3 comprises 14 residues. V was shortened by 1 base and J by 1 base, with 8 bases between the two germline ends. The CDR3 nucleotides are TGTGCCAGCAGCTTAGTAACGCATTCCTACGAGCAGTACTTC. It specifies CASSLVTHSYEQYF.

V is TRBV14 and J is TRBJ2-3; 9 bases fit TRBD1. CDR1 is SGHDN and CDR2 is FVKESK in the germline V gene. V shed 4 bases and J 4 bases; nucleotides not matched to a gene: 6. The CDR3 loop spans 15 amino acids. For the CDR3, the DNA is TGTGCCAGCAGCCCCCGGGACAGGGCCTCAGATACGCAGTATTTT. Translation gives CASSPRDRASDTQYF.